The TCR beta chain described here comes from a study of blood T cell repertoires in COVID-19. Whole-study context: Donors in the United States, Italy and Spain gave samples during acute or convalescent COVID-19. Sources were T cells, B-cell-depleted T cells, or PBMCs; the material itself was cDNA or gDNA.

From germline, CDR1 is LNHDA and CDR2 SQIVND (reference sequence). The CDR3 covers 16 residues. V was shortened by 9 bases and J by 4 bases, with 22 bases between the two germline ends. How the authors handled the data: Estimates of nucleated cell counts were drawn from the amplification of reference gene primers. Sequencing was performed with immunoSEQ multiplex PCR; in TCRdb, only in-frame clones are kept and a portion is missing. V and J calls and clone size are those listed in that table; D and trimming were worked out from the DNA. The sample has about 240,000 clones; 60% to 75% are singletons. This clone was observed a handful of times.

The chain joins TRBV19 to TRBJ1-5; no clear D. This TCR was sampled from a woman over 75 with acute or convalescent COVID-19. Sequenced sample: peripheral blood. CDR3 region: CASNSGSRSGNQPQHF. As DNA, the CDR3 is TGTGCCAGCAACTCGGGGAGCCGCTCGGGAAATCAGCCCCAGCATTTT.